A selection of T cell receptor beta chains follows, all from one sample in a study of cytomegalovirus exposure and HLA in healthy donors. Repertoires were generated with immunoSEQ multiplex PCR, while TCRdb's copy carries only in-frame clones and drops some. The profile shows around 190,000 clones, 65% to 85% of them singletons. Sequenced material: PBMCs. The origin of the receptors is a man aged 55 to 70 in good health and CMV-seronegative. CDR3s include the opening cysteine and the closing phenylalanine or tryptophan. The D gene is left open where the match is weak. Clone size is stated in some rows and not others, as once, few, many or a class when expanded.

j_call: TRBJ2-1
v_call: TRBV2
d_call: TRBD1
clone_size: -
cdr3_aa: CASSARTGLGYNEQFF
cdr3_nt: TGTGCCAGCAGTGCCAGGACAGGGTTGGGATACAATGAGCAGTTCTTC

j_call: TRBJ1-1
v_call: TRBV14
d_call: TRBD1
clone_size: -
cdr3_aa: CASSQKQGLGTEAFF
cdr3_nt: TGTGCCAGCAGCCAAAAACAGGGGTTGGGGACTGAAGCTTTCTTT

j_call: TRBJ1-2
v_call: TRBV7-9
d_call: TRBD1
clone_size: -
cdr3_aa: CASSLGQGPKDNYGYTF
cdr3_nt: TGTGCCAGCAGCTTAGGACAGGGCCCCAAGGATAACTATGGCTACACCTTC

j_call: TRBJ1-2
v_call: TRBV19
d_call: -
clone_size: -
cdr3_aa: CASSQNRGANYGYTF
cdr3_nt: TGTGCCAGTAGTCAGAACCGGGGGGCTAACTATGGCTACACCTTC

j_call: TRBJ2-7
v_call: TRBV28
d_call: TRBD2
clone_size: -
cdr3_aa: CASTGTSGSPPKGF
cdr3_nt: TGTGCCAGCACCGGGACTAGCGGGAGCCCTCCAAAAGGCTTC

j_call: TRBJ2-7
v_call: TRBV7-8
d_call: TRBD2
clone_size: -
cdr3_aa: CASSGPIAGGSYEQYF
cdr3_nt: TGTGCCAGCAGCGGGCCCATAGCGGGAGGCTCCTACGAGCAGTACTTC

j_call: TRBJ2-7
v_call: TRBV9
d_call: -
clone_size: few
cdr3_aa: CASSVGGQSSYEQYF
cdr3_nt: TGTGCCAGCAGCGTAGGGGGGCAGAGCTCCTACGAGCAGTACTTC

j_call: TRBJ1-5
v_call: TRBV2
d_call: -
clone_size: -
cdr3_aa: CASNRDSAGNQPQHF
cdr3_nt: TGTGCCAGCAATAGGGACTCCGCCGGCAATCAGCCCCAGCATTTT

j_call: TRBJ1-1
v_call: TRBV30
d_call: TRBD1
clone_size: -
cdr3_aa: CAWGRQGGGTEAFF
cdr3_nt: TGTGCCTGGGGCAGGCAGGGGGGAGGCACTGAAGCTTTCTTT

j_call: TRBJ2-7
v_call: TRBV7-3
d_call: -
clone_size: -
cdr3_aa: CASSLQWEQYF
cdr3_nt: TGTGCCAGCAGTCTGCAGTGGGAGCAGTACTTC

j_call: TRBJ1-2
v_call: TRBV28
d_call: TRBD1
clone_size: -
cdr3_aa: CASSLGQENYGYTF
cdr3_nt: TGTGCCAGCAGTCTGGGACAGGAGAATTATGGCTACACCTTC

j_call: TRBJ2-1
v_call: TRBV7-2
d_call: -
clone_size: -
cdr3_aa: CASSLRGGGEQFF
cdr3_nt: TGTGCCAGCAGCTTGAGGGGGGGCGGTGAGCAGTTCTTC

j_call: TRBJ2-7
v_call: TRBV10-3
d_call: TRBD1
clone_size: -
cdr3_aa: CAISERQGGSYEQYF
cdr3_nt: TGTGCCATCAGTGAGAGACAGGGGGGTTCCTACGAGCAGTACTTC

j_call: TRBJ2-5
v_call: TRBV12-5
d_call: TRBD2
clone_size: -
cdr3_aa: CASGSGLAEETQYF
cdr3_nt: TGTGCTAGTGGGAGCGGACTAGCGGAAGAGACCCAGTACTTC

j_call: TRBJ2-3
v_call: TRBV2
d_call: TRBD2
clone_size: once
cdr3_aa: CASSALAGGSTDTQYF
cdr3_nt: TGTGCCAGCAGTGCACTAGCGGGGGGCAGCACAGATACGCAGTATTTT

j_call: TRBJ1-2
v_call: TRBV30
d_call: -
clone_size: -
cdr3_aa: CAWSVRGGYGYPF
cdr3_nt: TGTGCCTGGAGTGTAAGGGGCGGCTATGGCTACCCCTTC

j_call: TRBJ2-5
v_call: TRBV28
d_call: -
clone_size: -
cdr3_aa: CASSLAGHETQYF
cdr3_nt: TGTGCCAGCAGTTTAGCAGGGCACGAGACCCAGTACTTC

j_call: TRBJ2-5
v_call: TRBV7-2
d_call: -
clone_size: -
cdr3_aa: CASSLSGTQYF
cdr3_nt: TGTGCCAGCAGCTTATCAGGCACCCAGTACTTC

j_call: TRBJ1-4
v_call: TRBV5-4
d_call: -
clone_size: -
cdr3_aa: CASSFEGDKLFF
cdr3_nt: TGTGCCAGCAGCTTCGAGGGGGACAAGCTGTTTTTT

j_call: TRBJ2-3
v_call: TRBV4-3
d_call: -
clone_size: -
cdr3_aa: CASSQDRRRATDTQYF
cdr3_nt: TGCGCCAGCAGCCAAGATCGGCGGCGGGCAACAGATACGCAGTATTTT

j_call: TRBJ2-2
v_call: TRBV9
d_call: TRBD2
clone_size: -
cdr3_aa: CASSVARVRGGHANTGELFF
cdr3_nt: TGTGCCAGCAGCGTAGCGAGAGTGCGGGGGGGCCACGCTAACACCGGGGAGCTGTTTTTT

j_call: TRBJ1-3
v_call: TRBV6-5
d_call: -
clone_size: -
cdr3_aa: CASSSSGVGNTIYF
cdr3_nt: TGTGCCAGCAGTTCCTCGGGAGTCGGAAACACCATATATTTT

j_call: TRBJ1-5
v_call: TRBV6-1
d_call: TRBD1
clone_size: once
cdr3_aa: CASSERGGSNQPQHF
cdr3_nt: TGTGCCAGCAGTGAAAGAGGGGGCTCCAATCAGCCCCAGCATTTT

j_call: TRBJ1-5
v_call: TRBV19
d_call: TRBD1
clone_size: -
cdr3_aa: CASSIYGTGDGQPQHF
cdr3_nt: TGTGCCAGTAGTATATACGGGACAGGGGACGGTCAGCCCCAGCATTTT

j_call: TRBJ1-2
v_call: TRBV6-1
d_call: -
clone_size: -
cdr3_aa: CASSVAGANYGYTF
cdr3_nt: TGTGCCAGCAGTGTAGCGGGGGCGAACTATGGCTACACCTTC

j_call: TRBJ1-2
v_call: TRBV5-1
d_call: -
clone_size: -
cdr3_aa: CASSSGQPLRDGYTF
cdr3_nt: TGCGCCAGCAGCTCAGGACAGCCCCTAAGGGATGGCTACACCTTC

j_call: TRBJ1-5
v_call: TRBV30
d_call: TRBD1
clone_size: -
cdr3_aa: CAWTQKGASNQPQNF
cdr3_nt: TGTGCCTGGACCCAAAAGGGGGCAAGCAATCAGCCCCAGAATTTT

j_call: TRBJ2-1
v_call: TRBV28
d_call: -
clone_size: -
cdr3_aa: CASSSRPGAVDNEQFF
cdr3_nt: TGTGCCAGCAGTTCTCGTCCAGGGGCAGTGGACAATGAGCAGTTCTTC

j_call: TRBJ2-1
v_call: TRBV19
d_call: TRBD2
clone_size: few
cdr3_aa: CASSPTGTRVYEQFF
cdr3_nt: TGTGCCAGTAGTCCCACCGGGACTAGAGTCTATGAGCAGTTCTTC

j_call: TRBJ2-7
v_call: TRBV7-2
d_call: TRBD2
clone_size: -
cdr3_aa: CASSKASAGGYEQYF
cdr3_nt: TGTGCCAGCAGCAAGGCTTCTGCGGGGGGCTACGAGCAGTACTTC

j_call: TRBJ2-7
v_call: TRBV7-3
d_call: TRBD2
clone_size: -
cdr3_aa: CASSLASGGEQYF
cdr3_nt: TGTGCCAGCAGCTTGGCTAGCGGGGGGGAGCAGTACTTC